This T cell receptor beta chain was identified in a study of cytomegalovirus exposure and HLA in healthy donors. At the level of the study: The roughly 120 validation repertoires matched the 600 to 700 first-cohort repertoires in platform, a later analysis reported. Whole-study findings and limits: The authors listed some 160 TCR beta chains as cytomegalovirus-associated.

Profiled with immunoSEQ multiplex PCR; TCRdb holds only in-frame clones, not every one. The repertoire holds 150,000 to 200,000 clones, with about 90% as singletons. These donors were members of the roughly 110-subject validation cohort, a group separate from the approximately 640-subject first cohort. Turning to this clone: No antigen is known for it.

Sequenced: PBMCs. This TCR was recovered from a woman under 30 in good health and CMV-seropositive.

CDR3 region: CASSTRELAYNEQFF. As DNA, the CDR3 is TGTGCCAGCAGTACCAGGGAATTGGCCTACAATGAGCAGTTCTTC. V and J are TRBV27 and TRBJ2-1; perhaps TRBD1 as D (5 bases). Trimming removed 5 bases at V and 2 bases at J, with 13 bases between. The CDR3 runs to 15 residues. CDR1 is MNHEY, CDR2 SMNVEV, per germline (reference sequence).